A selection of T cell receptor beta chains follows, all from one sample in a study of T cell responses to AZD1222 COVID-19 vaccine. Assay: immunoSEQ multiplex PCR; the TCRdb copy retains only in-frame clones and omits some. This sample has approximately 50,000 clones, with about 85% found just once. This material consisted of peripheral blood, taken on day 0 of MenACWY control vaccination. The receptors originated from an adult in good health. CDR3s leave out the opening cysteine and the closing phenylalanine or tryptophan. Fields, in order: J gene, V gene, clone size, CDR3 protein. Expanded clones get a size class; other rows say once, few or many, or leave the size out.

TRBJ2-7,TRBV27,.,ASSFVSGTGEQY
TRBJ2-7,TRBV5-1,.,ASSVDSTYEQY
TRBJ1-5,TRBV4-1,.,ASSQPGGQPQH
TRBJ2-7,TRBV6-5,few,ASSYEGGREQY
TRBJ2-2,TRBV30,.,AWSLTSGATGELF
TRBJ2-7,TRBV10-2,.,ASSGSGGSIYEQY
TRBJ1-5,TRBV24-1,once,ATSDMTGVQPQH
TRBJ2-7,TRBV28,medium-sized,ASRDSIYEQY
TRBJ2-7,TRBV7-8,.,ASSHRRIRSYEQY
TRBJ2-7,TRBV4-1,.,ASSQDGSEQY
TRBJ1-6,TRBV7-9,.,ASSLGQGAGNSPLH
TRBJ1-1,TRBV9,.,ASSPPGQGGYTEAF
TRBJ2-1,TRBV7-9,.,ASSYQGSYNEQF
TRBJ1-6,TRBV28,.,ASGPPSPLH
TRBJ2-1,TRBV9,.,ASSGGLAGVGNEQF
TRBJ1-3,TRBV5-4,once,ASSLDRGAGNTIY
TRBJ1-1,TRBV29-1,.,SVEAGPGTEAF
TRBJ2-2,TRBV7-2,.,ASSLAGARFAGELF
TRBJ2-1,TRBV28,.,ASSRGAGVPPGEQF
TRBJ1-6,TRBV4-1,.,ASSLGTTYNSPLH
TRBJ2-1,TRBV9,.,ASSVWVAGDMYNEQF
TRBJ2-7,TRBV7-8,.,ASSLDRRAGSSYEQY
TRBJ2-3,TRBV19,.,ASSILAGVDTQY
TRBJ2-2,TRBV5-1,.,ASSLDPGFTGELF
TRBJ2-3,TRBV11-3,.,ASSSISGRETDTQY
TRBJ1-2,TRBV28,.,ASTTTGEFLYGYT
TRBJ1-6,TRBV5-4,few,ASSSLDRGQNSPLH
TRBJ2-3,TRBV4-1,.,ASSDGLAPPADTQY
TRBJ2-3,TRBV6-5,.,ASRSQGSTDTQY
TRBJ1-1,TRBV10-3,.,AISPGLGTEAF
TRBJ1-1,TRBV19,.,ASTRASELNTEAF
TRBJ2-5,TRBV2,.,ASSVLGVETQY
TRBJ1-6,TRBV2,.,ASTTDSPLH
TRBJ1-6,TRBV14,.,ASSLAGHSPLH
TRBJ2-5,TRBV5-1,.,ASSSDRGLGETQY
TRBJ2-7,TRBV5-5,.,ASSSGQATYEQY
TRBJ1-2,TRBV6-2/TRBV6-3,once,ASSTPGYGYT
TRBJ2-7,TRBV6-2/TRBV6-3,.,ASSGRAGYEQY
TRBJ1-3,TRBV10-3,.,AITPRADSGNTIY
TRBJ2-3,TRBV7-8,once,ASSLRETAGTQY
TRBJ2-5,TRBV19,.,ASSMNGGHNQETQY
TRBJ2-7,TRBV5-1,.,ASSSSGQGEQY
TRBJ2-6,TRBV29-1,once,SVTDRDRGNRANVLT
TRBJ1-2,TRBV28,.,ASSSSPGTGGYGYT
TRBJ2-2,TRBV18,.,ASSPPLGANTGELF
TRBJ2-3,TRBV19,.,ASSAQPGQGSTDTQY
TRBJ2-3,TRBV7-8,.,ASSFKVSLAGPRTDTQY
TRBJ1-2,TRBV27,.,ASSPSGGSWYGYT
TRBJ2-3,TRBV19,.,ASSLGLAGRTDTQY
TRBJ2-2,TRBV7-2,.,ASSFGLAGVLGELF
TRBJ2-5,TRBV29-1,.,SVIAGGYQETQY
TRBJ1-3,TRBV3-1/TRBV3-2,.,ASSQAFRGSGNTIY
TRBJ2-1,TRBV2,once,ASSDLAYNEQF
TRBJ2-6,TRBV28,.,ASSLLRLAQSGANVLT